The 31 T cell receptor beta chains listed next were all sequenced from one sample in a study of blood T cell repertoires in COVID-19. Assay used: immunoSEQ multiplex PCR; TCRdb lists only in-frame clones, some missing. The top ten hold under 0.7% of the sample, which has approximately 440,000 clones, roughly 91% seen once. Sequences were obtained from PBMCs or T cells enriched from blood (not recorded which). The origin of the receptors is a man between 18 and 29 years old who had recovered from COVID-19.

The chain recombines TRBV27 with TRBJ2-1, with 8 positions matching TRBD1. Trimming at V came to 6 bases and at J to 0 bases, leaving 7 bases not matched to a gene. CDR1 and CDR2 from the germline V gene are MNHEY and SMNVEV (reference sequence). This CDR3 has 16 amino acids. As DNA, the CDR3 is TGTGCCAGCAGAACGGACAGGGCGGGCTCCTACAATGAGCAGTTCTTC. It yields the protein CASRTDRAGSYNEQFF.

This chain joins TRBV9 and TRBJ2-2, with no clear D. The germline V gene has CDR1 SGDLS and CDR2 YYNGEE. The CDR3 extends over 12 amino acids. Between the trimmed V and J ends, which lost 3 bases and 5 bases, there was a span of 5 bases. DNA for the CDR3: TGTGCCAGCAGCGCCAAAACCGGGGAGCTGTTTTTT. It codes for CASSAKTGELFF.

The rearrangement links TRBV3-1 (or the pseudogene TRBV3-2) to TRBJ1-3, with 11 bases identical to TRBD1. Germline V gene lookup returns CDR1 LGHDT and CDR2 YNNKEL (reference sequence). CDR3 length: 17 amino acids. V shed 4 bases and J 0 bases; nucleotides not matched to a gene: 5. As DNA, the CDR3 is TGTGCCAGCAGCCCGTTTGGGACAGGGGGCTCTGGAAACACCATATATTTT. It is translated as CASSPFGTGGSGNTIYF.

The genes are TRBV5-4 and TRBJ2-3, with TRBD2 identical over 9 bases. Trimming took 0 bases from V and 10 from J; bases not matched to a gene: 9. This CDR3 contains 15 residues. Per germline, CDR1 SGHNT and CDR2 YYREEE (reference sequence). The CDR3 bases are TGTGCCAGCAGCTTGGACGCGGGAGGGCCCGAAGCGCAGTATTTT. Its translation: CASSLDAGGPEAQYF. Complete variable domain (other parts from reference TRBV5-4 and TRBJ2-3): ETGVTQSPTHLIKTRGQQVTLRCSSQSGHNTVSWYQQALGQGPQFIFQYYREEENGRGNFPPRFSGLQFPNYSSELNVNALELDDSALYLCASSLDAGGPEAQYFGPGTRLTVL.

V usage is TRBV29-1 and J usage is TRBJ1-1; D uncertain. Germline loops: CDR1 SQVTM, CDR2 ANQGSEA. The CDR3 has 13 amino acids. The V end was cut by 5 bases, the J end by 4 bases, with 14 bases between. CDR3 nucleotides: TGCAGCGTTAGCCTCCCCGTTGGCACTGAAGCTTTCTTT. Translation: CSVSLPVGTEAFF.

This clone was seen a single time. The chain employs TRBV12-5 and TRBJ2-1, with 8 bases identical to TRBD2. Trimming at V came to 3 bases and at J to 7 bases, leaving 8 bases not matched to a gene. Germline V gene data show CDR1 as LGHNT and CDR2 as FRNRAP. The CDR3 consists of 15 residues. As DNA, the CDR3 is TGTGCTAGTGGTTTCGGAGCGGGAGTAGCAAATGAGCAGTTCTTC. Protein product: CASGFGAGVANEQFF. Filled out from reference TRBV12-5 and TRBJ2-1, the complete variable domain reads DARVTQTPRHKVTEMGQEVTMRCQPILGHNTVFWYRQTMMQGLELLAYFRNRAPLDDSGMPKDRFSAEMPDATLATLKIQPSEPRDSAVYFCASGFGAGVANEQFFGPGTRLTVL.

The CDR3 sequence: CASSQVPRVGGNTIYF. DNA of the CDR3: TGCGCCAGCAGCCAAGTCCCCAGGGTGGGAGGAAACACCATATATTTT. This chain joins TRBV4-1 and TRBJ1-3, with a weak D call TRBD1 (5 bases). V lost 1 base to trimming and J lost 4 bases, with 14 bases between them. This CDR3 has 16 residues. CDR1 and CDR2 (germline): MGHRA, YSYEKL.

The rearrangement uses TRBV29-1 and TRBJ2-1, with D uncertain. The CDR3 extends over 14 amino acids. V was pared by 7 bases and J by 4 bases, with 17 bases between. The germline V gene encodes CDR1 SQVTM and CDR2 ANQGSEA. The CDR3, as DNA: TGCAGCGCCCTCTCGGCACCGCGGTACAATGAGCAGTTCTTC. Translation gives CSALSAPRYNEQFF.

The V and J genes are TRBV27 and TRBJ2-1; TRBD2 aligns across 9 bases. The CDR3 is 17 residues long. Trimming took 3 bases from V and 9 from J; bases not matched to a gene: 15. Germline loops: CDR1 MNHEY, CDR2 SMNVEV (reference sequence). CDR3 sequence reads: CASSFASGTVPGSEQFF. The CDR3 DNA is TGTGCCAGCAGTTTTGCTAGCGGGACCGTCCCGGGTAGTGAGCAGTTCTTC.

This clone was counted a single time. V gene TRBV19 combines with J gene TRBJ1-2; D gene unclear. Per the germline V gene, CDR1 is LNHDA and CDR2 is SQIVND (reference sequence). The CDR3 runs to 14 residues. V shed 5 bases and J shed 2 bases, with 12 bases lying between them. CDR3 sequence reads: CASSGITENYGYTF. The DNA of the CDR3 is TGTGCCAGTAGTGGAATCACAGAGAACTATGGCTACACCTTC.

The chain uses TRBV19 and TRBJ1-5, with D tentatively TRBD1 (5 bases). The germline V gene has CDR1 LNHDA and CDR2 SQIVND (reference sequence). The CDR3 has 16 residues. V was cut by 6 bases and J by 7 bases, with 22 bases left in between. The CDR3 region has the DNA TGTGCCAGTAGGAGCCCTCCTTTCAGGGCGGGGCAGCCCCAGCATTTT. It is translated as CASRSPPFRAGQPQHF.

The chain recombines TRBV19 with TRBJ2-7; 8 bases are shared with TRBD1. This CDR3 region has 17 residues. CDR1 and CDR2 from the germline V gene are LNHDA and SQIVND (reference sequence). The ends lost 5 bases at V and 3 bases at J; junction bases unmatched: 15. The CDR3 reads CASSADPSGGVFYEQYF. The CDR3 nucleotides are TGTGCCAGTAGTGCAGACCCCTCAGGGGGCGTCTTCTACGAGCAGTACTTC.

V is TRBV7-9 and J is TRBJ1-2; 12 nucleotides line up with TRBD1. The J segment lost 8 bases and the V segment lost 2 bases, leaving 6 bases of the junction unmatched. Germline lookup yields CDR1 SEHNR and CDR2 FQNEAQ (reference sequence). The CDR3 sequence is 15 residues long. CDR3 coding DNA: TGTGCCAGCAGCTTAAAGGGACAGGGGGCTTTCGGCTACACCTTC. This sequence encodes CASSLKGQGAFGYTF.

This chain links TRBV7-9 with TRBJ1-2; D not certain. This CDR3 has 13 residues. CDR1 and CDR2 from the germline V gene are SEHNR and FQNEAQ (reference sequence). V was trimmed by 5 bases and J by 1 base, leaving 8 bases between them. CDR3 DNA: TGTGCCAGCAGCCGAGATTTTAACTATGGCTACACCTTC. It is translated as CASSRDFNYGYTF. Full variable domain (outside the CDR3, taken from reference TRBV7-9 and TRBJ1-2): DTGVSQNPRHKITKRGQNVTFRCDPISEHNRLYWYRQTLGQGPEFLTYFQNEAQLEKSRLLSDRFSAERPKGSFSTLEIQRTEQGDSAMYLCASSRDFNYGYTFGSGTRLTVV.

The V call is TRBV7-8, the J call TRBJ2-3; 9 bases agree with TRBD2. CDR3 length equals 15 residues. J was trimmed by 2 bases and V by 11 bases; bases with no gene match: 11. Per germline, CDR1 SGHVS and CDR2 FQNEAQ. CDR3 bases: TGTGCCGCAGCGGGGGGCACAGGGCCCACAGATACGCAGTATTTT. Protein: CAAAGGTGPTDTQYF.

The V gene is TRBV5-1, the J gene TRBJ1-3; TRBD1 matches 8 bases. Germline V gene lookup returns CDR1 SGHRS and CDR2 YFSETQ. V shed 4 bases, J shed 1 base, and the junction held 4 bases outside the gene matches. The CDR3 runs to 15 residues. CDR3 in DNA: TGCGCCAGCAGCCTTCGACAGGGGTCTGGAAACACCATATATTTT. Translation gives CASSLRQGSGNTIYF.

The chain uses TRBV30 and TRBJ2-2; D not resolved. Germline CDR1 GTSNPN, CDR2 SVGIG (reference sequence). The CDR3 sequence is 12 residues long. The V end lost 4 bases, the J end lost 7 bases, and 10 bases lay between the germline ends. CDR3 nucleotides: TGTGCCTGGATAGAGAATAACGGGGAGCTGTTTTTT. Its translation: CAWIENNGELFF.

This chain connects TRBV28 to TRBJ1-5; tentatively, D is TRBD1 (6 bases). Germline-derived CDR1 and CDR2 are MDHEN and SYDVKM. V lost 7 bases to trimming and J lost 3 bases, with 16 bases between them. This CDR3 is 15 amino acids long. The DNA for the CDR3 is TGTGCCAGCATTCTCCTCAGGGGATACAATCAGCCCCAGCATTTT. This gives the protein CASILLRGYNQPQHF.

V and J are TRBV7-9 and TRBJ1-1, with TRBD1 matching over 7 bases. The V segment lost 5 bases and the J segment 0 bases; nucleotides outside the gene matches: 9. There are 16 residues in the CDR3. Germline lookup yields CDR1 SEHNR and CDR2 FQNEAQ (reference sequence). This CDR3 reads CASSLRMGQLNTEAFF. The DNA of the CDR3 is TGTGCCAGCAGCCTCAGAATGGGACAGTTGAACACTGAAGCTTTCTTT.

The chain employs TRBV3-1 (or the pseudogene TRBV3-2) and TRBJ2-5; 10 positions agree with TRBD2. The CDR3 spans 17 residues. The germline V gene encodes CDR1 LGHDT and CDR2 YNNKEL (reference sequence). J gave up 5 bases and V 1 base, and 10 bases lay outside the gene matches. The CDR3 DNA reads as TGTGCCAGCAGCCAAGCCCCCCCGGGACTAGCGAGGGAGACCCAGTACTTC. Translation gives CASSQAPPGLARETQYF.

Here the CDR3 reads CASSAGVPVNYGYTF. CDR3 bases: TGTGCCAGCAGTGCGGGGGTGCCTGTAAATTATGGCTACACCTTC. The rearrangement uses TRBV2 and TRBJ1-2, with D maybe TRBD1 (5 bases). Trimming left V 4 bases short and J 5 bases short, with 17 bases between. This CDR3 spans 15 amino acids. Germline V gene lookup returns CDR1 SNHLY and CDR2 FYNNEI.

On this clone itself: At the DNA level, this CDR3 is encoded by other sequences in the same sample as well. The gene calls are TRBV7-9 and TRBJ2-1; 12 bases agree with TRBD2. The CDR3 runs to 13 residues. Germline V gives CDR1 SEHNR, CDR2 FQNEAQ (reference sequence). The junction had 0 bases not matched to a gene; V was cut back by 3 bases and J by 9 bases. In DNA form, the CDR3 reads TGTGCCAGCAGCTTGGGACTAGCGGGTGAGCAGTTCTTC. Protein product: CASSLGLAGEQFF.

This chain uses TRBV5-1 with TRBJ2-7, with TRBD1 identical over 8 bases. This CDR3 has 14 residues. J was trimmed by 7 bases and V by 4 bases; bases with no gene match: 10. Germline lookup yields CDR1 SGHRS and CDR2 YFSETQ. The CDR3 region has the DNA TGCGCCAGCAGCCTACGACAGGGGTGGGGGGAGCAGTACTTC. Translating gives CASSLRQGWGEQYF.

The gene calls are TRBV9 and TRBJ1-4; D unresolved. The CDR3 runs to 14 residues. CDR1 and CDR2 from the germline V gene are SGDLS and YYNGEE. The V end lost 6 bases, the J end lost 5 bases, and 14 bases lay between the germline ends. CDR3 residues: CASNPTGMNEKLFF. The CDR3 DNA reads as TGTGCCAGCAACCCGACCGGGATGAATGAAAAACTGTTTTTT. The full variable domain, with the rest looked up from reference TRBV9 and TRBJ1-4, is DSGVTQTPKHLITATGQRVTLRCSPRSGDLSVYWYQQSLDQGLQFLIQYYNGEERAKGNILERFSAQQFPDLHSELNLSSLELGDSALYFCASNPTGMNEKLFFGSGTQLSVL.

The rearrangement uses TRBV6-5 and TRBJ1-2; a weak D match, TRBD1 (5 bases). The CDR3 has 12 residues. V lost 3 bases to trimming and J lost 5 bases, with 7 bases between them. Germline CDR1 and CDR2: MNHEY and SVGAGI. As DNA, the CDR3 is TGTGCCAGCAGTTATTCAGGGTATGGCTACACCTTC. Its translation is CASSYSGYGYTF.

This chain connects TRBV7-9 to TRBJ1-2, with TRBD1 matching over 9 bases. The germline gives CDR1 SEHNR, CDR2 FQNEAQ (reference sequence). The V segment lost 5 bases and the J segment 4 bases; nucleotides outside the gene matches: 5. CDR3 size: 14 residues. CDR3 DNA sequence: TGTGCCAGCAGCCCGGACAGGGGAGTCTATGGCTACACCTTC. Protein sequence: CASSPDRGVYGYTF.

This chain connects TRBV10-1 to TRBJ1-3, with 11 positions matching TRBD1. The CDR3 loop spans 18 amino acids. The germline V gene has CDR1 WNHNN and CDR2 SYGVQD (reference sequence). V shed 6 bases and J 1 base; nucleotides not matched to a gene: 11. The CDR3 loop reads CASRGQGGCPGSGNTIYF. DNA for the CDR3: TGCGCCAGCAGGGGACAGGGGGGATGCCCTGGGTCTGGAAACACCATATATTTT.

The J gene is TRBJ1-2, the V gene TRBV19; 8 positions agree with TRBD1. The CDR3 contains 14 residues. The germline V gene encodes CDR1 LNHDA and CDR2 SQIVND (reference sequence). V dropped 5 bases and J dropped 5; count of bases not matched to a gene: 7. The CDR3 region is CASSPTGERYGYTF. The CDR3 DNA reads as TGTGCCAGTAGTCCGACAGGGGAACGGTATGGCTACACCTTC.

The chain joins TRBV19 to TRBJ2-1; D is ambiguous. Germline V gene lookup returns CDR1 LNHDA and CDR2 SQIVND (reference sequence). This CDR3 contains 15 residues. The V gene lost 6 bases and the J gene lost 0 bases, with 12 bases spanning the gap. CDR3 DNA: TGTGCCAGTAGGCGGTACTCAAGCTCCTACAATGAGCAGTTCTTC. Translation: CASRRYSSSYNEQFF.

The CDR3 nucleotides read TGTGCCACCAGCAGAGAAGGGGGTGATAGCAATCAGCCCCAGCATTTT. This translates into CATSREGGDSNQPQHF. The chain employs TRBV15 and TRBJ1-5; maybe TRBD1 (6 bases). The germline V gene encodes CDR1 LNHNV and CDR2 YYDKDF (reference sequence). The V and J ends lost 0 bases and 0 bases respectively, with 9 bases between them. The CDR3 spans 16 residues.

This chain links TRBV6-5 with TRBJ1-2, with 7 nucleotides matching TRBD1. Trimming removed 5 bases from V and 2 bases from J; junction bases left unmatched: 5. The CDR3 loop spans 14 amino acids. Germline loops: CDR1 MNHEY, CDR2 SVGAGI. The CDR3 DNA reads as TGTGCCAGCAGTACGGGACAGATCAACTATGGCTACACCTTC. Amino acids: CASSTGQINYGYTF.